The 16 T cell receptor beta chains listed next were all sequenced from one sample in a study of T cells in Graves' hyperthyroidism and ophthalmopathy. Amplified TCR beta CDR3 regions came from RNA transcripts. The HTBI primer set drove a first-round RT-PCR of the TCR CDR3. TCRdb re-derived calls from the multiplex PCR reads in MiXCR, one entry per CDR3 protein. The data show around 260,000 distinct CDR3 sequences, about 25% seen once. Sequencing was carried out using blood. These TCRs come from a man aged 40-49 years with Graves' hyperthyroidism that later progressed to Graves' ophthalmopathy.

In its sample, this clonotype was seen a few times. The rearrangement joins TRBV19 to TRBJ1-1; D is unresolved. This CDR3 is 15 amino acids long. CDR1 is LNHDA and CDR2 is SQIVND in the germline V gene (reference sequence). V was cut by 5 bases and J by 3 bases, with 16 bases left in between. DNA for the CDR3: TGTGCCAGTAGTCCTGGCTCGGGTGGACACACTGAAGCTTTCTTT. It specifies CASSPGSGGHTEAFF.

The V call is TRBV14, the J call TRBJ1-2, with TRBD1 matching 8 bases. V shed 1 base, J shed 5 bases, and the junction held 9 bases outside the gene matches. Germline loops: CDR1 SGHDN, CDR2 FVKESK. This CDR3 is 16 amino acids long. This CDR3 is CASSQARTGRPYGYTF. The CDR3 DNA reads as TGTGCCAGCAGCCAAGCCAGGACAGGGCGGCCTTATGGCTACACCTTC. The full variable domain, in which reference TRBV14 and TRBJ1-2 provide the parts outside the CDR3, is EAGVTQFPSHSVIEKGQTVTLRCDPISGHDNLYWYRRVMGKEIKFLLHFVKESKQDESGMPNNRFLAERTGGTYSTLKVQPAELEDSGVYFCASSQARTGRPYGYTFGSGTRLTVV.

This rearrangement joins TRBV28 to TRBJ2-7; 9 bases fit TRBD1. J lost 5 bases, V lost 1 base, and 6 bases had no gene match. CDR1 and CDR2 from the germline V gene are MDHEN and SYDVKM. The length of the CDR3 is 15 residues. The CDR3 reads CASSLSTGGNDEQYF. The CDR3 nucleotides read TGTGCCAGCAGTTTATCTACAGGGGGCAACGACGAGCAGTACTTC.

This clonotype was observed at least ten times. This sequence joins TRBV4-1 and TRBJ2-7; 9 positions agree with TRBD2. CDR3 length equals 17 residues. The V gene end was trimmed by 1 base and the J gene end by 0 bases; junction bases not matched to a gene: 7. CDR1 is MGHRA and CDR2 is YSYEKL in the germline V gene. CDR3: CASSQGLAAISSYEQYF. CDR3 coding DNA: TGCGCCAGCAGCCAAGGACTAGCGGCCATTAGCTCCTACGAGCAGTACTTC.

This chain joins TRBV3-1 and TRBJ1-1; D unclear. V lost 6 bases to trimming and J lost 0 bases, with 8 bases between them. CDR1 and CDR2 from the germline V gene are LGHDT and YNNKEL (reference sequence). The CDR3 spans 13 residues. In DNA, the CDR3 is TGTGCCAGCAGTAATCAGGTGAACACTGAAGCTTTCTTT. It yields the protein CASSNQVNTEAFF.

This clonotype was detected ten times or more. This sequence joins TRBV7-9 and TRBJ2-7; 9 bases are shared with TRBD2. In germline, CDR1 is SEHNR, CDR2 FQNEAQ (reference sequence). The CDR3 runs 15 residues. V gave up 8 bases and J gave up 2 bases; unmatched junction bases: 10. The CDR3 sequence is CASGPRLAGPYEQYF. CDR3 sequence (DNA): TGTGCCAGCGGGCCCCGGCTAGCGGGGCCCTACGAGCAGTACTTC. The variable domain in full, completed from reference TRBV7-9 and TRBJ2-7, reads DTGVSQNPRHKITKRGQNVTFRCDPISEHNRLYWYRQTLGQGPEFLTYFQNEAQLEKSRLLSDRFSAERPKGSFSTLEIQRTEQGDSAMYLCASGPRLAGPYEQYFGPGTRLTVT.

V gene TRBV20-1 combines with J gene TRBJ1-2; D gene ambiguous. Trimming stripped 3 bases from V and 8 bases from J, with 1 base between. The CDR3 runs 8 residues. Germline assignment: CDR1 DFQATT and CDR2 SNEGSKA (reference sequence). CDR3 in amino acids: CSARGYTF. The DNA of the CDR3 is TGCAGTGCTAGGGGCTACACCTTC.

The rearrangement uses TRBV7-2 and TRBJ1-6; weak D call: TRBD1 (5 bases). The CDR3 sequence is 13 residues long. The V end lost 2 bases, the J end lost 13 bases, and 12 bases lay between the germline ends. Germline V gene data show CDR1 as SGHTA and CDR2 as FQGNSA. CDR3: CASSLFGGRPLHF. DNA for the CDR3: TGTGCCAGCAGCTTATTTGGGGGAAGGCCCCTCCACTTT. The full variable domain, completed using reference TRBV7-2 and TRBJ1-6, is GAGVSQSPSNKVTEKGKDVELRCDPISGHTALYWYRQSLGQGLEFLIYFQGNSAPDKSGLPSDRFSAERTGGSVSTLTIQRTQQEDSAVYLCASSLFGGRPLHFGNGTRLTVT.

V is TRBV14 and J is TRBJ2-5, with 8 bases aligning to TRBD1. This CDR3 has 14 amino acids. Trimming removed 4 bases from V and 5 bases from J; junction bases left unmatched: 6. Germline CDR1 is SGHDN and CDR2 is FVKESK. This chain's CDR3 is CASSPQGELETQYF. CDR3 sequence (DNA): TGTGCCAGCAGCCCACAGGGGGAATTGGAGACCCAGTACTTC.

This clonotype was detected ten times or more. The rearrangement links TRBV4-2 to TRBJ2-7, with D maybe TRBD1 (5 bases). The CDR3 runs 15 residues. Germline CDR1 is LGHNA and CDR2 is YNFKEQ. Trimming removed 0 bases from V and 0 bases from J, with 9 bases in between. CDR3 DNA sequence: TGTGCCAGCAGCCAAGACAGGGCCAGCTCCTACGAGCAGTACTTC. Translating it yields CASSQDRASSYEQYF.

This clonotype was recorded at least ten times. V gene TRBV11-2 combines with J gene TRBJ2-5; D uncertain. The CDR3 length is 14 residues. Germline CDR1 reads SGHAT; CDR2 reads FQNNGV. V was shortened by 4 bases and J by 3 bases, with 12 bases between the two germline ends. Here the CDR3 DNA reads TGTGCCAGCAGCTCCCCATACGAAAAAGAGACCCAGTACTTC. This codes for CASSSPYEKETQYF.

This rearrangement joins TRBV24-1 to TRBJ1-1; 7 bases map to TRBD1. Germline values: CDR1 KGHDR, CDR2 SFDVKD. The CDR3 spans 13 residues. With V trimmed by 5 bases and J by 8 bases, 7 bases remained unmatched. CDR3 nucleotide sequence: TGTGCCACCAGTGGCTCACTGGGACAGGAAGCTTTCTTT. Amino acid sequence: CATSGSLGQEAFF.

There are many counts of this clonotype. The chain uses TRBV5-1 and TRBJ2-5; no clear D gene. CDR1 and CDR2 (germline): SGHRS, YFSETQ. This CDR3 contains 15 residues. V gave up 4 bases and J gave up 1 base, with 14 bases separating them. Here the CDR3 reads CASSPSSYLQETQYF. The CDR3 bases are TGCGCCAGCAGCCCAAGTTCGTACCTCCAAGAGACCCAGTACTTC.

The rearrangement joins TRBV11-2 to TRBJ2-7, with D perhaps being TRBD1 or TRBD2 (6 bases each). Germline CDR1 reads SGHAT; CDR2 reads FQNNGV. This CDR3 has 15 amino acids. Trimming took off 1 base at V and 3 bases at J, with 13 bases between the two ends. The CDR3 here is CASSLGGADLYEQYF. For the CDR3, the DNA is TGTGCCAGCAGCTTAGGGGGGGCAGACCTCTACGAGCAGTACTTC.

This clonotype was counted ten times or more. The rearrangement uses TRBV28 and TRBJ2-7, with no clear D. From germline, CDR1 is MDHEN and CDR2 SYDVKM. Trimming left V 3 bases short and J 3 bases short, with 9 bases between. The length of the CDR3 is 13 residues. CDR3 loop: CASSFSTDYEQYF. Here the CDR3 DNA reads TGTGCCAGCAGTTTTTCAACGGACTACGAGCAGTACTTC. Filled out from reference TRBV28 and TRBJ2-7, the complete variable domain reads DVKVTQSSRYLVKRTGEKVFLECVQDMDHENMFWYRQDPGLGLRLIYFSYDVKMKEKGDIPEGYSVSREKKERFSLILESASTNQTSMYLCASSFSTDYEQYFGPGTRLTVT.

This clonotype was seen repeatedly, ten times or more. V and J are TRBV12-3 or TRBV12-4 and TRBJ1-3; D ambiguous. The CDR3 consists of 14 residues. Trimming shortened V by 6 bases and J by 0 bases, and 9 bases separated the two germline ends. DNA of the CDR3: TGTGCCAGCAGAATCACTGTCTCTGGAAACACCATATATTTT. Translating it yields CASRITVSGNTIYF.